This T cell receptor (beta chain) was sequenced in a study of CD8 T cells in Susac syndrome. Details on this clonotype: Its antigen is currently unknown.

Overall study findings and caveats: The study conceded that relatively few individuals underwent its TCR sequencing and HLA analysis.

FACS was used to enrich TEMRA cells, whereas the CD8+ and CD4+ T cells were obtained by negative isolation. RNA in amounts of roughly 0.45 to 1 ug was reverse transcribed with random hexamers. In TCRdb, the immunoSEQ multiplex PCR reads were re-called with MiXCR into one record per CDR3 protein. The sample records about 120,000 distinct CDR3 sequences, 90% to 95% being singletons. The TCR was taken from a human donor with multiple sclerosis. Specimen: CD4+ T cells from PBMCs.

The CDR3 loop reads CASSLEGQVGTEAFF. CDR3 nucleotide sequence: TGCGCCAGCAGCTTGGAAGGGCAGGTCGGCACTGAAGCTTTCTTT. This sequence joins TRBV5-1 and TRBJ1-1; D is uncertain. Trimming left V 0 bases short and J 4 bases short, with 13 bases between. Germline CDR1 SGHRS, CDR2 YFSETQ. This CDR3 region has 15 residues.